The rows below give T cell receptor beta chains drawn from one sample of a study of PD-L1 blockade in urothelial cancer. Produced via immunoSEQ multiplex PCR; TCRdb's table is partial and in-frame only. The profile covers 75,000 to 100,000 clones, with 75% to 90% appearing a single time and approximately 8% taken by the ten largest. The sequenced sample was PBMCs, obtained around atezolizumab (anti-PD-L1) treatment. The receptor source for this set is a man between 65 and 80 years old with urothelial cancer. CDR3s include the opening cysteine and the closing phenylalanine or tryptophan. D genes are given only for firm matches. Clone size, where shown, is once, few, many, or a class for clones that have expanded.

v_gene	j_gene	abundance	d_gene	CDR3aa	CDR3nt
TRBV4-1	TRBJ2-1	NA	TRBD2	CASSQDLREYSYNEQFF	TGCGCCAGCAGCCAAGATTTGCGGGAGTATTCCTACAATGAGCAGTTCTTC
TRBV19	TRBJ1-4	once	TRBD1	CASSPGQASGKLFF	TGTGCCAGTAGTCCAGGACAGGCCTCTGGAAAACTGTTTTTT
TRBV11-3	TRBJ1-2	NA	NA	CASSLVLEGPANYGYTF	TGTGCCAGCAGCTTAGTTTTGGAGGGACCAGCTAACTATGGCTACACCTTC
TRBV29-1	TRBJ1-1	NA	TRBD1	CSVERLGQGAFF	TGCAGCGTTGAGAGGTTGGGACAGGGGGCTTTCTTT
TRBV7-9	TRBJ1-2	NA	TRBD1	CASSFRQGEGYTF	TGTGCCAGCAGCTTTAGACAGGGTGAGGGCTACACCTTC
TRBV19	TRBJ1-5	NA	TRBD1	CASSLGTGGMVSNQPQHF	TGTGCCAGTAGTCTCGGGACAGGGGGCATGGTGAGCAATCAGCCCCAGCATTTT
TRBV19	TRBJ2-5	few	TRBD2	CASSIRLAGEETQYF	TGTGCCAGTAGTATTCGACTAGCGGGAGAAGAGACCCAGTACTTC
TRBV2	TRBJ2-4	NA	NA	CASSDGGRGENIQYF	TGTGCCAGCAGTGACGGAGGGAGGGGGGAAAACATTCAGTACTTC
TRBV5-5	TRBJ2-4	NA	TRBD1	CASSLGGTGPQNIQYF	TGTGCCAGCAGCTTGGGTGGGACAGGGCCCCAAAACATTCAGTACTTC
TRBV25-1	TRBJ2-6	NA	TRBD2	CASSELGPGGSGANVLTF	TGTGCCAGCAGTGAATTGGGACCGGGAGGCTCTGGGGCCAACGTCCTGACTTTC
TRBV18	TRBJ2-1	NA	NA	CASSPTAGDNTYNEQFF	TGTGCCAGCTCACCAACGGCAGGGGATAATACCTACAATGAGCAGTTCTTC
TRBV6-1	TRBJ2-6	NA	NA	CASIPGNSGANVLTF	TGTGCCAGCATCCCCGGGAACTCTGGGGCCAACGTCCTGACTTTC
TRBV7-2	TRBJ2-5	few	TRBD1	CASSRGQGKETQYF	TGTGCCAGCAGCAGGGGACAGGGTAAAGAGACCCAGTACTTC
TRBV19	TRBJ2-1	NA	NA	CASRDSYNEQFF	TGTGCCAGTAGAGACAGCTACAATGAGCAGTTCTTC
TRBV27	TRBJ2-1	NA	TRBD2	CASSLMAGERNEQFF	TGTGCCAGCAGTTTAATGGCGGGAGAGCGCAATGAGCAGTTCTTC
TRBV11-2	TRBJ2-1	NA	TRBD1	CASSLTGGWYNEQFF	TGTGCCAGCAGCTTGACAGGGGGCTGGTACAATGAGCAGTTCTTC
TRBV9	TRBJ2-7	NA	TRBD2	CASSLGTSLKSSYEQYF	TGTGCCAGCAGCCTGGGGACTAGCCTCAAAAGCTCCTACGAGCAGTACTTC
TRBV6-5	TRBJ2-7	few	NA	CASSYDGGYEQYF	TGTGCCAGCAGTTACGACGGCGGCTACGAGCAGTACTTC
TRBV6-6	TRBJ1-3	NA	NA	CASSFPPGDRNTIYF	TGTGCCAGCAGTTTCCCCCCGGGGGATAGAAACACCATATATTTT
TRBV19	TRBJ2-2	NA	TRBD1	CASSRHGLQGTGELFF	TGTGCCAGTAGTAGGCATGGTCTACAGGGGACCGGGGAGCTGTTTTTT
TRBV5-4	TRBJ1-2	NA	NA	CASNPGQTNYGYTF	TGTGCCAGCAACCCTGGACAGACTAACTATGGCTACACCTTC
TRBV6-1	TRBJ2-7	NA	NA	CASSEEITGSYEQYF	TGTGCCAGCAGTGAAGAGATTACAGGGAGCTACGAGCAGTACTTC
TRBV5-1	TRBJ1-3	once	NA	CASSTAGGGVAGNTIYF	TGCGCCAGCAGCACCGCCGGGGGGGGAGTTGCTGGAAACACCATATATTTT
TRBV19	TRBJ1-5	NA	TRBD1	CASSIAETGVRQPQHF	TGTGCCAGTAGTATAGCCGAGACAGGGGTCCGTCAGCCCCAGCATTTT
TRBV27	TRBJ1-4	NA	NA	CASSTLGGEKLFF	TGTGCCAGCAGTACCCTGGGGGGTGAAAAACTGTTTTTT
TRBV5-1	TRBJ1-1	NA	NA	CASSLTGLGNTEAFF	TGCGCCAGCAGCTTGACAGGGCTGGGAAACACTGAAGCTTTCTTT
TRBV11-1	TRBJ2-1	NA	NA	CASSRLHNEQFF	TGTGCCAGCAGCCGGTTGCACAATGAGCAGTTCTTC
TRBV7-3	TRBJ1-5	NA	TRBD1	CASSLRDRGRRGNQPQHF	TGTGCCAGCAGCTTACGGGACAGGGGGCGCCGAGGCAATCAGCCCCAGCATTTT
TRBV7-2	TRBJ1-5	few	NA	CASSPNPGGHQPQHF	TGTGCCAGCAGCCCTAATCCGGGAGGACATCAGCCCCAGCATTTT
TRBV19	TRBJ2-7	NA	TRBD1	CASSKDREVTYEQYF	TGTGCCAGTAGTAAAGACAGGGAAGTAACCTACGAGCAGTACTTC
TRBV6-1	TRBJ1-3	NA	TRBD1	CASSGDRRNTIYF	TGTGCCAGCAGTGGGGACAGGCGAAACACCATATATTTT
TRBV5-1	TRBJ2-2	NA	TRBD2	CASSSPSGGVTGELFF	TGCGCCAGCAGCTCCCCTAGCGGGGGGGTTACCGGGGAGCTGTTTTTT
TRBV11-2	TRBJ1-1	NA	NA	CASSPGGRPTEAFF	TGTGCCAGCAGCCCTGGGGGGAGGCCCACTGAAGCTTTCTTT